Described below is a single T cell receptor beta chain sequence and its context. The data stem from a study of blood T cell repertoires in COVID-19. Study-level background: Samples came from the United States, Italy and Spain, spanning acute and convalescent COVID-19. PBMCs, B-cell-depleted T cells, or T cells provided the cDNA or gDNA that made up the material.

In the authors' workflow: Estimation of nucleated cell counts was performed using reference gene primer amplification. TCRdb's table, derived via immunoSEQ multiplex PCR, lists solely in-frame clones and lacks some. Clone size and V and J calls were adopted from that table, with D and trimming inferred from the DNA. Counted here are some 170,000 clones, 87% occurring once; the ten biggest clones make up roughly 1.4%. CDR3 length: 15 residues. Losses at the gene ends were 5 bases for V and 7 bases for J; bases not matched to a gene: 9. Germline CDR1 MNHEY, CDR2 SVGEGT. V and J are TRBV6-2 or TRBV6-3 and TRBJ1-5, with TRBD1 matching over 9 bases. The origin of this receptor is a woman aged 45-59 years with acute or convalescent COVID-19. Sequencing was carried out using peripheral blood. Written as DNA, the CDR3 is TGTGCCAGCAGTGGAGGGACAGGGTCCAACCAGCCCCAGCATTTT. Its translation is CASSGGTGSNQPQHF.